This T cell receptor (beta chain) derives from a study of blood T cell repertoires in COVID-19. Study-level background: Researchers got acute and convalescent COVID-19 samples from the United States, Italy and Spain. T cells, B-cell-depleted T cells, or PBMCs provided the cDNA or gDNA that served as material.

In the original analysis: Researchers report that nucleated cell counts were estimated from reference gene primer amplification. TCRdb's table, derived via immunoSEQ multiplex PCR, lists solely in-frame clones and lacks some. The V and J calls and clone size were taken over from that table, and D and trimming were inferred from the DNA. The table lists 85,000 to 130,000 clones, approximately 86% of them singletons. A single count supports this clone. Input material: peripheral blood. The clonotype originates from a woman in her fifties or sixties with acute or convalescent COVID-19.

CDR3 residues: CASRAGSSQPQHF. CDR3 in DNA: TGTGCCAGCAGAGCAGGGTCGTCCCAGCCCCAGCATTTT. This chain links TRBV6-5 with TRBJ1-5; D may be TRBD1 (5 bases). Trimming shortened V by 6 bases and J by 7 bases, and 13 bases separated the two germline ends. CDR3 length equals 13 residues. Germline values: CDR1 MNHEY, CDR2 SVGAGI.